The T cell receptor (beta chain) described here comes from a study of cytomegalovirus exposure and HLA in healthy donors. This CDR3 is 13 amino acids long. V lost 6 bases to trimming and J lost 4 bases, with 7 bases between them. Germline V gives CDR1 SNHLY, CDR2 FYNNEI. The study, taken as a whole, reports: Another analysis was done later, and it associated roughly 15,000 TCR beta sequences with HLA alleles at 0.05 false discovery rate. In a later analysis, HLA-associated TCR beta chains were more clonally expanded than equally common others.

Researchers ran the PCR with 60 Vbeta and 13 Jbeta primers. Clones were sequenced by immunoSEQ multiplex PCR, and TCRdb holds only the in-frame ones, with some missing. The table includes 130,000 to 150,000 clones, about 80% detected once. As to this clone: Its target is not known.

Sequenced: PBMCs. The chain employs TRBV2 and TRBJ1-6, with D hard to call. This TCR came from a man between 40 and 49 years old in good health and CMV-seropositive. The CDR3 nucleotides read TGTGCCAGCAGGGGCCGTTATAATTCACCCCTCCACTTT. It specifies CASRGRYNSPLHF.